This is a list of T cell receptor beta chains from one sample in a study of blood T cell repertoires in COVID-19. Profiled with immunoSEQ multiplex PCR; TCRdb holds only in-frame clones, not every one. The sample lists 55,000 or so clones, around nine tenths seen once, with 6% to 6.5% in the top ten. Sample: peripheral blood. The receptors derive from an older woman with COVID-19, enrolled during active disease. Each CDR3 is given with its conserved first and last residue.

>TRBJ1-6|TRBV13
CASNRQGWNSPLHF
>TRBJ1-1|TRBV7-2
CASSSLGQGGTEAFF
>TRBJ2-1|TRBV28
CASSPVDNEQFF
>TRBJ2-1|TRBV7-2
CASSPWTSGTSEQFF
>TRBJ2-7|TRBV9
CASSIKPGQGYEQYF
>TRBJ2-2|TRBV7-6
CASSSPGGENTGELFF
>TRBJ1-5|TRBV7-6
CASSLKGNGQPQHF
>TRBJ2-3|TRBV6-4
CASSADGGYTQYF
>TRBJ2-2|TRBV6-5
CASSYGFAGVTGELFF
>TRBJ1-4|TRBV18
CASSPSGEGEKLFF